A selection of T cell receptor beta chains follows, all from one sample in a study of shared clonotypes between healthy human individuals. Using immunoSEQ multiplex PCR, the repertoire was profiled, and TCRdb retains in-frame clones only, with some absent. The sample has about 2.1 million clones; 80% to 95% are singletons. The sample comprised naive CD8+ T cells from PBMCs. The receptor set was obtained from a young man in good health. Some clones in this sample may be carry-over from other donors' samples. Both conserved end residues are part of each CDR3. D genes are given only for firm matches. Clone sizes are given selectively: once, few, many, or a class where the clone is expanded.

d_gene	v_gene	len	j_gene	abundance	CDR3aa	CDR3nt
-	TRBV5-1	16	TRBJ2-7	-	CASSLALGPDSYEQYF	TGCGCCAGCAGCTTGGCCCTAGGACCCGACTCCTACGAGCAGTACTTC
TRBD2	TRBV9	16	TRBJ2-7	-	CASSAGGGRAADEQYF	TGTGCCAGCAGCGCCGGGGGCGGGAGGGCCGCGGACGAGCAGTACTTC
-	TRBV29-1	12	TRBJ2-7	-	CSVGWADYEQYF	TGCAGCGTTGGGTGGGCGGACTACGAGCAGTACTTC
-	TRBV4-1	17	TRBJ1-2	-	CASSQLTFVGISYGYTF	TGCGCCAGCAGCCAACTTACTTTTGTTGGGATAAGCTATGGCTACACCTTC
-	TRBV27	15	TRBJ2-7	-	CASSSLEGPPYEQYF	TGTGCCAGCAGTTCGTTAGAGGGGCCCCCCTACGAGCAGTACTTC
-	TRBV6-5	14	TRBJ2-7	-	CASSYYGDSYEQYF	TGTGCCAGCAGTTACTACGGGGATTCCTACGAGCAGTACTTC
TRBD1	TRBV7-3	16	TRBJ2-2	-	CASSRPGQGDTGELFF	TGTGCCAGCAGCCGCCCGGGACAGGGGGACACCGGGGAGCTGTTTTTT
TRBD1	TRBV9	14	TRBJ1-1	-	CASSVAGTGGSAFF	TGTGCCAGCAGCGTAGCTGGGACAGGGGGCAGTGCTTTCTTT
TRBD1	TRBV28	15	TRBJ2-7	-	CASSPRAGGLHEQYF	TGTGCCAGCTCACCCCGCGCAGGGGGCTTACACGAGCAGTACTTC
TRBD1	TRBV12-5	17	TRBJ1-2	-	CASGLIAGTGGPYGYTF	TGTGCTAGTGGTCTAATAGCCGGGACAGGGGGCCCCTATGGCTACACCTTC
-	TRBV13	13	TRBJ2-1	once	CASSFPSDNEQFF	TGTGCCAGCAGCTTCCCTAGCGACAATGAGCAGTTCTTC
-	TRBV30	12	TRBJ2-5	-	CAWSTLALTLYF	TGTGCCTGGAGTACCCTGGCCCTCACACTGTACTTC
TRBD1	TRBV29-1	13	TRBJ2-5	-	CSARQGIVATQYF	TGCAGCGCGCGACAGGGGATAGTGGCGACCCAGTACTTC